This TCR beta chain was captured in a study of T cells after yellow fever vaccination. Findings and limits, study-wide: A faster peak, day 5 versus 15, was reached by the weaker secondary response. The study re-detected most primary-vaccination clones after the booster (96% CD4, 85% to 90% CD8).

This clonotype was seen repeatedly, ten times or more. What it binds is unknown. A universal primer site and UMIs were added as TCR cDNA was made by 5'RACE template switching. Each CDR3 protein is one row after TCRdb ran MiXCR on the 5' RACE reads. The sample contains some 200,000 distinct CDR3 sequences, approximately 3% of which appear only once. The V gene's germline CDR1 is SQVTM and CDR2 ANQGSEA. The CDR3 loop spans 13 amino acids. Trimming at V came to 7 bases and at J to 3 bases, leaving 7 bases not matched to a gene. The TCR was taken from a man aged 18 to 35 who received the YFV17D yellow fever vaccine. The sample here was CD4+ T cells sorted from PBMCs, taken 10 days after the yellow fever booster vaccination. This sequence joins TRBV29-1 and TRBJ2-3, with TRBD1 matching 7 bases. The CDR3 nucleotides read TGCAGCGCAGAAAAGGGGGCAACAGATACGCAGTATTTT. Translating gives CSAEKGATDTQYF.